One and the same sample provided the 2 T cell receptor beta chains below, sequenced in a study of OX40 agonist ivuxolimab in advanced cancers. The protocol used for the library was the immunoSEQ multiplex PCR assay. TCRdb took over this immuneACCESS table, retaining in-frame rearrangements with V and J assigned. Such tables are incomplete; in checked studies, under half of the missing clones stem from an unresolved V gene, and the remainder is unexplained. This sample holds 65,000 to 95,000 clones; roughly 94% were observed only once. The top ten clones comprise 8.5% to 10% of the sample. Sequencing was performed on CD4+ or CD8+ T cells sorted from blood, taken in a trial of the OX40 agonist ivuxolimab. These receptors originate from an adult with an advanced solid tumor such as melanoma, head and neck, liver or kidney cancer.

The chain couples TRBV10-2 to TRBJ2-3; the D is unclear. Germline V gene sequence: CDR1 WSHSY, CDR2 SAAADI. CDR3 size: 12 residues. V was cut by 5 bases and J by 0 bases, with 3 bases left in between. In nucleotides, the CDR3 is TGCGCCAGCAGTTATAGCACAGATACGCAGTATTTT. Protein product: CASSYSTDTQYF.

The genes are TRBV14 and TRBJ1-2; D uncertain. V was cut by 0 bases and J by 8 bases, with 7 bases left in between. Germline V gene lookup returns CDR1 SGHDN and CDR2 FVKESK. The CDR3 spans 12 residues. The DNA for the CDR3 is TGTGCCAGCAGCCAAGATCCCCAAGGCTACACCTTC. Translation gives CASSQDPQGYTF.